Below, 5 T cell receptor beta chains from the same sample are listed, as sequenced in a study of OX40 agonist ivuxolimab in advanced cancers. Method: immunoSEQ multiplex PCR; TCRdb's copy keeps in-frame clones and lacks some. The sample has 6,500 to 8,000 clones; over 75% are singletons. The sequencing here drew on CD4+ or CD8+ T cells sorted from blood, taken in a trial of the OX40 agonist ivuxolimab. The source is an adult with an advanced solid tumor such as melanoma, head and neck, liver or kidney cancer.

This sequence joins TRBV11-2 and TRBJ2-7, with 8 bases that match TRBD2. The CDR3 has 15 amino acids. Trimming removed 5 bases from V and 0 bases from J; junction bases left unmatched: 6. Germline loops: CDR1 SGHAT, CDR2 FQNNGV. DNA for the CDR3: TGTGCCAGCAGCGGCCCCGGGACTAGCTCCTACGAGCAGTACTTC. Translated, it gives CASSGPGTSSYEQYF.

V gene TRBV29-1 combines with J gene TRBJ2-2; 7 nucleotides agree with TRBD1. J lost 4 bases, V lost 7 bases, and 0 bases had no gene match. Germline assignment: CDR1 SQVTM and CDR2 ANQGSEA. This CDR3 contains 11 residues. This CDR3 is CSGDSTGELFF. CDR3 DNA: TGCAGCGGGGACAGCACCGGGGAGCTGTTTTTT.

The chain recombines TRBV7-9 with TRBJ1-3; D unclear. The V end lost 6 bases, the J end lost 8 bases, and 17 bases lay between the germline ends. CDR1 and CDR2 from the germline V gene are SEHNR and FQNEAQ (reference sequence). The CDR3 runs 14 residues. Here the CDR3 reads CASSPFPSLHTIYF. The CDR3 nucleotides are TGTGCCAGCAGTCCCTTCCCCTCCCTCCACACCATATATTTT.

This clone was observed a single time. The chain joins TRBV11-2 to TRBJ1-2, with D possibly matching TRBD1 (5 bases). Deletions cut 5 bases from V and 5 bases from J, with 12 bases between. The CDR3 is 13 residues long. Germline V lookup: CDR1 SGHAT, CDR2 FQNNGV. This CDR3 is CASSPGTGYGYTF. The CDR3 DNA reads TGTGCCAGCAGCCCTGGGACGGGTTATGGCTACACCTTC. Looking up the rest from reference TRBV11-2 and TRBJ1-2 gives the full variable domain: EAGVAQSPRYKIIEKRQSVAFWCNPISGHATLYWYQQILGQGPKLLIQFQNNGVVDDSQLPKDRFSAERLKGVDSTLKIQPAKLEDSAVYLCASSPGTGYGYTFGSGTRLTVV.

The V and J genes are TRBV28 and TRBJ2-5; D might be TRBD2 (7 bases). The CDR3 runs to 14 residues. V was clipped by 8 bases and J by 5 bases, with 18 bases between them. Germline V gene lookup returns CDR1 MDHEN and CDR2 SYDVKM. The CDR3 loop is CASGGGTLGETQYF. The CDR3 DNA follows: TGTGCCAGCGGCGGGGGCACCCTCGGCGAGACCCAGTACTTC.